Listed below are T cell receptor beta chains from one sample, sequenced in a study of long-term antiretroviral therapy in people with HIV. Libraries were prepared by immunoSEQ multiplex PCR; TCRdb keeps only in-frame clonotypes and omits some of them. The sample lists about 16,000 clones, just over 85% occurring once. The sample was unsorted PBMCs, taken 2.3 years before starting antiretroviral therapy. These receptors were obtained from a woman aged 25 to 39 with HIV. The CDR3 runs from the conserved cysteine through the conserved F or W. The D gene is left open where the match is weak. A row's size may be missing; if present it is once, few, many or a size class.

D	size	V	J	CDR3	DNA
NA	NA	TRBV7-2	TRBJ1-3	CASSSQGNTIYF	TGTGCCAGCAGCTCCCAGGGAAACACCATATATTTT
TRBD1	NA	TRBV5-1	TRBJ2-6	CASSLQGAGANVLTF	TGCGCCAGCAGCTTACAGGGGGCTGGGGCCAACGTCCTGACTTTC
NA	NA	TRBV7-9	TRBJ1-4	CASSSRDQDHEKLFF	TGTGCCAGCAGCTCGCGCGATCAGGACCATGAAAAACTGTTTTTT
NA	NA	TRBV2	TRBJ1-1	CASMGERNTEAFF	TGTGCCAGCATGGGGGAGAGAAACACTGAAGCTTTCTTT
TRBD1	NA	TRBV4-2	TRBJ1-1	CASSQKGQGANTEAFF	TGTGCCAGCAGCCAAAAAGGACAGGGTGCGAACACTGAAGCTTTCTTT
TRBD1	NA	TRBV6-6	TRBJ1-2	CAYRDRGLGYGYTF	TGTGCCTACCGGGACAGGGGGCTCGGCTATGGCTACACCTTC
TRBD1	NA	TRBV10-3	TRBJ1-6	CAISAGTGNNSPLHF	TGTGCCATCAGTGCTGGGACAGGCAATAATTCACCCCTCCACTTT
NA	NA	TRBV21-1	TRBJ2-7	CASSSRDRANYEQYF	TGTGCCAGCAGCTCCCGGGACAGGGCGAACTACGAGCAGTACTTC
TRBD1	NA	TRBV7-8	TRBJ2-5	CASSTGGFETQYF	TGTGCCAGCTCGACAGGGGGCTTTGAGACCCAGTACTTC
TRBD1	NA	TRBV6-5	TRBJ2-7	CASGPGQGAFEQYF	TGTGCCAGCGGACCGGGACAGGGGGCCTTCGAGCAGTACTTC
NA	NA	TRBV12-5	TRBJ2-1	CASGLVAGPLGEQFF	TGTGCTAGTGGTTTGGTTGCAGGCCCCCTGGGTGAGCAGTTCTTC
TRBD2	NA	TRBV7-9	TRBJ2-7	CASTKLAGLLISSYEQYF	TGTGCCAGCACCAAACTAGCGGGGCTTCTCATTAGCTCCTACGAGCAGTACTTC
NA	NA	TRBV10-1	TRBJ2-3	CATTDRIDSDTQYF	TGCGCCACAACGGACCGGATTGACTCAGATACGCAGTATTTT
TRBD2	NA	TRBV5-4	TRBJ2-7	CASSLGTSGSDEQYF	TGTGCCAGCAGCCTCGGGACTAGCGGGAGCGACGAGCAGTACTTC
NA	NA	TRBV29-1	TRBJ2-7	CSVEDPGRTWQYF	TGCAGCGTTGAAGATCCGGGGAGGACGTGGCAGTACTTC
NA	once	TRBV30	TRBJ2-7	CAWNPQGVLTYEQYF	TGTGCCTGGAACCCTCAAGGGGTCCTCACTTACGAGCAGTACTTC
TRBD2	NA	TRBV29-1	TRBJ2-7	CSAGTSGGAKQYF	TGCAGCGCTGGGACTAGCGGGGGGGCGAAGCAGTACTTC
TRBD1	NA	TRBV18	TRBJ1-1	CASSLSGTGETEAFF	TGTGCCAGCTCACTATCCGGGACAGGGGAAACTGAAGCTTTCTTT
NA	few	TRBV10-1	TRBJ2-7	CASSETQAREQYF	TGCGCCAGCAGTGAGACACAGGCTCGCGAGCAGTACTTC
TRBD2	once	TRBV5-4	TRBJ2-5	CASTPGAGGQEETQYF	TGTGCCAGCACCCCAGGGGCGGGGGGGCAGGAAGAGACCCAGTACTTC
NA	NA	TRBV5-1	TRBJ1-1	CASSLAEAGTEAFF	TGCGCCAGCAGCTTGGCCGAGGCAGGCACTGAAGCTTTCTTT
NA	NA	TRBV7-2	TRBJ1-1	CASSFQQGRVTEAFF	TGTGCCAGCAGCTTCCAACAGGGAAGGGTGACTGAAGCTTTCTTT
NA	once	TRBV5-1	TRBJ2-7	CASSSGGAGGEQYF	TGCGCCAGCAGTTCTGGAGGGGCAGGGGGGGAGCAGTACTTC
NA	NA	TRBV6-6	TRBJ1-1	CASITGALEAFF	TGTGCCAGCATCACGGGCGCCCTTGAAGCTTTCTTT
NA	NA	TRBV18	TRBJ1-1	CASSRGGVNSGTEAFF	TGTGCCAGCTCGCGCGGGGGGGTCAATTCGGGCACTGAAGCTTTCTTT
NA	NA	TRBV11-2	TRBJ1-2	CASSAGQTNYGYTF	TGTGCCAGCAGCGCCGGGCAGACTAACTATGGCTACACCTTC
NA	NA	TRBV4-3	TRBJ2-5	CASSQDRGQTQYF	TGCGCCAGCAGCCAAGACAGGGGACAGACCCAGTACTTC
TRBD1	NA	TRBV7-9	TRBJ1-2	CASSLRPGDRDSNGYTF	TGTGCCAGCAGCTTAAGGCCAGGGGACAGGGATTCGAATGGCTACACCTTC
NA	NA	TRBV5-4	TRBJ1-5	CASSWGTDQPQHF	TGTGCCAGCAGCTGGGGGACGGATCAGCCCCAGCATTTT
TRBD1	NA	TRBV4-1	TRBJ1-5	CASSQWVGQGNQPQHF	TGCGCCAGCAGCCAATGGGTAGGACAGGGGAATCAGCCCCAGCATTTT
NA	few	TRBV5-6	TRBJ2-7	CASSYRWNEQYF	TGTGCCAGCAGCTATCGGTGGAACGAGCAGTACTTC
NA	NA	TRBV7-2	TRBJ2-7	CASSLGPGGGYEQYF	TGTGCCAGCAGCTTAGGCCCAGGGGGGGGGTACGAGCAGTACTTC
TRBD2	NA	TRBV6-5	TRBJ2-7	CASSYSSGGAGEQYF	TGTGCCAGCAGTTACTCAAGCGGGGGGGCTGGCGAGCAGTACTTC
TRBD2	once	TRBV2	TRBJ2-3	CASSEAGSGGTDTQYF	TGTGCCAGCAGTGAAGCGGGTAGCGGGGGCACAGATACGCAGTATTTT
NA	NA	TRBV15	TRBJ2-6	CATRTAFSGANVLTF	TGTGCCACCAGGACAGCATTCTCTGGGGCCAACGTCCTGACTTTC
TRBD1	NA	TRBV19	TRBJ1-2	CASSPGQFQSRGYTF	TGTGCCAGTAGTCCGGGACAGTTTCAATCGCGCGGCTACACCTTC
NA	NA	TRBV27	TRBJ1-1	CASSLLGRYTEAFF	TGTGCCAGCAGTTTATTGGGCAGATACACTGAAGCTTTCTTT
TRBD1	few	TRBV27	TRBJ1-2	CASSLSPRQGLHILNYGYTF	TGTGCCAGCAGTTTATCGCCAAGACAGGGCCTACATATTCTAAACTATGGCTACACCTTC
NA	NA	TRBV2	TRBJ2-7	CASVRDTIYEQYF	TGTGCCAGCGTTCGGGACACCATCTACGAGCAGTACTTC
NA	NA	TRBV2	TRBJ1-2	CASLTRLMTGGHTGGYTF	TGTGCCAGCCTTACAAGGCTAATGACGGGGGGCCACACCGGCGGCTACACCTTC